The sequence of this T cell receptor (beta chain) was determined in a study of early T cells in non-severe SARS-CoV-2 infection. Across the whole study: From unsorted whole blood, bulk RNA was sequenced, and the chains remained unpaired.

The table lists this clonotype with many counts. The CDR3 spans 16 residues. Germline CDR1 is SGHAT and CDR2 is FQNNGV. The V segment lost 6 bases and the J segment 1 base; nucleotides outside the gene matches: 7. Attachment of unique molecular identifiers was made to individual cDNA molecules. TCRdb fed the 5' RACE reads into MiXCR, producing one record per CDR3 protein. This table holds tens of thousands of distinct CDR3 sequences, 3.5% to 5% found once. The TCR was taken from an adult who was a healthcare worker with PCR-confirmed SARS-CoV-2 infection or an uninfected control (not recorded which). This rearrangement joins TRBV11-2 to TRBJ2-2, with 8 bases that match TRBD2. Sequencing used whole blood. This CDR3 reads CASRHIAGQNTGELFF. In nucleotides, the CDR3 is TGTGCCAGCAGACACATAGCGGGACAGAACACCGGGGAGCTGTTTTTT.